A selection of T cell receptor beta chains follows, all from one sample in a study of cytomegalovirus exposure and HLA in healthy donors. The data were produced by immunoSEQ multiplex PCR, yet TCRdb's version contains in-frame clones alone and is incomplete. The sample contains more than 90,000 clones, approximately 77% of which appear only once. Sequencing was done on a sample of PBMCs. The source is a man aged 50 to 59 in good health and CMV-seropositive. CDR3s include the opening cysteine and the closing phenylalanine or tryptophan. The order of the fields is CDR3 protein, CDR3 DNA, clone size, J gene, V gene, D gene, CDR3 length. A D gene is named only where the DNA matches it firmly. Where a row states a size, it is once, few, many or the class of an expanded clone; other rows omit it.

CDR3aa: CASSIRTARTSGGEQYF; CDR3nt: TGTGCCAGTAGTATCCGGACAGCCAGGACTAGCGGAGGGGAGCAGTACTTC; abundance: .; j_gene: TRBJ2-7; v_gene: TRBV19; d_gene: TRBD2; len: 17
CDR3aa: CASSLAGAKVYNEQFF; CDR3nt: TGTGCCAGCAGCCTGGCGGGAGCCAAAGTCTACAATGAGCAGTTCTTC; abundance: .; j_gene: TRBJ2-1; v_gene: TRBV5-4; d_gene: TRBD2; len: 16
CDR3aa: CASSPVAGWGSDTQYF; CDR3nt: TGTGCCAGCAGCCCGGTAGCGGGGTGGGGCTCAGATACGCAGTATTTT; abundance: .; j_gene: TRBJ2-3; v_gene: TRBV11-2; d_gene: TRBD2; len: 16
CDR3aa: CASSPRDRPSTDTQYF; CDR3nt: TGTGCCAGCAGCCCCCGGGACAGGCCCTCCACAGATACGCAGTATTTT; abundance: .; j_gene: TRBJ2-3; v_gene: TRBV7-2; d_gene: TRBD1; len: 16
CDR3aa: CASSSGTSGSYEQYF; CDR3nt: TGTGCCAGCAGTTCCGGGACTAGCGGCTCCTACGAGCAGTACTTC; abundance: .; j_gene: TRBJ2-7; v_gene: TRBV6-5; d_gene: TRBD2; len: 15
CDR3aa: CASSLQGVNEQYF; CDR3nt: TGCGCCAGCAGCTTGCAGGGGGTCAACGAGCAGTACTTC; abundance: .; j_gene: TRBJ2-7; v_gene: TRBV5-1; d_gene: TRBD1; len: 13
CDR3aa: CASSLSRGGPFDTQYF; CDR3nt: TGTGCCAGCAGCTTGTCGCGGGGGGGCCCCTTCGATACGCAGTATTTT; abundance: .; j_gene: TRBJ2-3; v_gene: TRBV5-6; d_gene: TRBD2; len: 16
CDR3aa: CAWSVVSEFWGGDKNIQYF; CDR3nt: TGTGCCTGGAGTGTCGTTTCGGAGTTTTGGGGAGGTGACAAAAACATTCAGTACTTC; abundance: .; j_gene: TRBJ2-4; v_gene: TRBV30; d_gene: .; len: 19
CDR3aa: CASRDREGITEAFF; CDR3nt: TGTGCCAGCAGAGACAGGGAAGGCATAACTGAAGCTTTCTTT; abundance: .; j_gene: TRBJ1-1; v_gene: TRBV6-6; d_gene: TRBD1; len: 14
CDR3aa: CASSVAGTGNTEAFF; CDR3nt: TGTGCCAGCAGCGTTGCCGGGACAGGGAACACTGAAGCTTTCTTT; abundance: .; j_gene: TRBJ1-1; v_gene: TRBV5-6; d_gene: TRBD1; len: 15
CDR3aa: CASSPSNGIGEQYF; CDR3nt: TGCGCCAGCAGCCCCTCGAACGGGATAGGCGAGCAGTACTTC; abundance: few; j_gene: TRBJ2-7; v_gene: TRBV4-1; d_gene: .; len: 14
CDR3aa: CASSTQQGSNDEQFF; CDR3nt: TGTGCCAGTAGTACTCAACAGGGCTCTAACGATGAGCAGTTCTTC; abundance: .; j_gene: TRBJ2-1; v_gene: TRBV19; d_gene: .; len: 15
CDR3aa: CAISGTEGTEAFF; CDR3nt: TGTGCCATCAGTGGGACAGAGGGCACTGAAGCTTTCTTT; abundance: once; j_gene: TRBJ1-1; v_gene: TRBV10-3; d_gene: .; len: 13
CDR3aa: CSARRSQGQYF; CDR3nt: TGCAGTGCTCGACGTTCACAGGGGCAGTACTTC; abundance: .; j_gene: TRBJ2-7; v_gene: TRBV20-1; d_gene: .; len: 11
CDR3aa: CASSLWAGAEAFF; CDR3nt: TGCGCCAGCAGCCTCTGGGCAGGGGCTGAAGCTTTCTTT; abundance: few; j_gene: TRBJ1-1; v_gene: TRBV7-9; d_gene: .; len: 13
CDR3aa: CASSLGAGNEQYF; CDR3nt: TGTGCCAGCAGCTTGGGGGCAGGCAACGAGCAGTACTTC; abundance: .; j_gene: TRBJ2-7; v_gene: TRBV5-6; d_gene: .; len: 13
CDR3aa: CASRLRDYNEKLFF; CDR3nt: TGTGCCAGCAGACTCCGGGATTACAATGAAAAACTGTTTTTT; abundance: .; j_gene: TRBJ1-4; v_gene: TRBV28; d_gene: .; len: 14
CDR3aa: CASLGDRGGTEAFF; CDR3nt: TGTGCCAGCCTAGGGGACAGGGGCGGAACTGAAGCTTTCTTT; abundance: few; j_gene: TRBJ1-1; v_gene: TRBV2; d_gene: TRBD1; len: 14
CDR3aa: CASSLVSGNQPQHF; CDR3nt: TGTGCCAGCAGTTTAGTCTCCGGGAATCAGCCCCAGCATTTT; abundance: .; j_gene: TRBJ1-5; v_gene: TRBV28; d_gene: .; len: 14
CDR3aa: CASSLDRTSGINEQYF; CDR3nt: TGTGCCAGCAGTTTAGATAGGACTAGCGGGATAAACGAGCAGTACTTC; abundance: .; j_gene: TRBJ2-7; v_gene: TRBV27; d_gene: TRBD2; len: 16
CDR3aa: CASSEQSSYNEQFF; CDR3nt: TGTGCCAGCAGTGAGCAAAGCTCCTACAATGAGCAGTTCTTC; abundance: .; j_gene: TRBJ2-1; v_gene: TRBV27; d_gene: .; len: 14
CDR3aa: CASSGTGGAGQPQHF; CDR3nt: TGTGCCAGTAGCGGGACAGGGGGCGCCGGACAGCCCCAGCATTTT; abundance: .; j_gene: TRBJ1-5; v_gene: TRBV19; d_gene: TRBD1; len: 15
CDR3aa: CASSLDWGYTF; CDR3nt: TGTGCCAGCAGCTTAGACTGGGGCTACACCTTC; abundance: .; j_gene: TRBJ1-2; v_gene: TRBV7-9; d_gene: .; len: 11
CDR3aa: CASSQDAGVGANVLTF; CDR3nt: TGCGCCAGCAGCCAAGATGCGGGGGTTGGGGCCAACGTCCTGACTTTC; abundance: .; j_gene: TRBJ2-6; v_gene: TRBV4-3; d_gene: TRBD2; len: 16